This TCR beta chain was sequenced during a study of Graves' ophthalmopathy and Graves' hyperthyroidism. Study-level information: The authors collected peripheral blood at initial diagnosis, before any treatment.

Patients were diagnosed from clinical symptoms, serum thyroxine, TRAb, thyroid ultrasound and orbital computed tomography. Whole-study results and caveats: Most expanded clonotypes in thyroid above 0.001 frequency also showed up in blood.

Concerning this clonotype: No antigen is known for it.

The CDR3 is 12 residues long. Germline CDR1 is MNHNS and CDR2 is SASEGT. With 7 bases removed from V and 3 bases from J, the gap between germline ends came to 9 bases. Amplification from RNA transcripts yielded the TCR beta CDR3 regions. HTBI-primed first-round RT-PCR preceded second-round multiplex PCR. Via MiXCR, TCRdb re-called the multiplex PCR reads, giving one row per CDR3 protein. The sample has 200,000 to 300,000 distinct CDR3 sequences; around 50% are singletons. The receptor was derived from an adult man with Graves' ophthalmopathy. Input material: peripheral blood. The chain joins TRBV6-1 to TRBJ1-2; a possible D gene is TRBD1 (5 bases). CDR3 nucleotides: TGTGCCAGCATTGGGGACGACTATGGCTACACCTTC. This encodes CASIGDDYGYTF.